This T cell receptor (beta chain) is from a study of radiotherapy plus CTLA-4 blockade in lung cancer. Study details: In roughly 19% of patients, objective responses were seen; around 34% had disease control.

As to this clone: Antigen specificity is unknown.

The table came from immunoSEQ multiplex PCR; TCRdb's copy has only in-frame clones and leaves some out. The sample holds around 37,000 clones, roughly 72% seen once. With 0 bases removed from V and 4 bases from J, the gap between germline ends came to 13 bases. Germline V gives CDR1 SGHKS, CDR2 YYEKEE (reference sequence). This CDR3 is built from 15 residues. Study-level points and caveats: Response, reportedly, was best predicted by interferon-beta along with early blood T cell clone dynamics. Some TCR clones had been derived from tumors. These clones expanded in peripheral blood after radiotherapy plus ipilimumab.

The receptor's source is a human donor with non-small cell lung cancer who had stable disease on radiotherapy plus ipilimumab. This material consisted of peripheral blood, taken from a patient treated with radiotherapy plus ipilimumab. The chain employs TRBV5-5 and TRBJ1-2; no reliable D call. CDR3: CASSLGFQVLYGYTF. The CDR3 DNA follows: TGTGCCAGCAGCTTGGGTTTCCAGGTACTCTATGGCTACACCTTC. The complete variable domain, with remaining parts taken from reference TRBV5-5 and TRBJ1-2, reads DAGVTQSPTHLIKTRGQQVTLRCSPISGHKSVSWYQQVLGQGPQFIFQYYEKEERGRGNFPDRFSARQFPNYSSELNVNALLLGDSALYLCASSLGFQVLYGYTFGSGTRLTVV.